Below are 22 T cell receptor beta chains sequenced from a single sample in a study of cytomegalovirus exposure and HLA in healthy donors (dated by TCRdb to about 2017). Library preparation was by the immunoSEQ multiplex PCR assay. The multiplex PCR relied on a mix of 60 forward primers for TCR Vbeta segments and 13 reverse primers for TCR Jbeta segments. TCRdb holds this immuneACCESS table with in-frame rearrangements only. Some clones are missing; in checked studies, unresolved V genes explain under half, and the rest has no known cause. The sample data list a few hundred thousand clones, and 65% to 80% of these were observed just once. 0.22% of the sample rests with the top ten. Sequenced input: PBMCs. These receptors were collected from a girl aged 2-10 years in good health and CMV-seronegative.

This rearrangement joins TRBV2 to TRBJ1-1; possible D gene TRBD1, 6 bases. The germline CDR1 and CDR2 sequences are SNHLY and FYNNEI. The CDR3 is made up of 15 amino acids. The V end lost 4 bases, the J end lost 1 base, and 13 bases lay between the germline ends. The CDR3 nucleotides are TGTGCCAGCAGTGGCGACAGGATCAAGAACACTGAAGCTTTCTTT. Protein product: CASSGDRIKNTEAFF.

In regard to this clone: Other DNA variants within this sample encode the same CDR3. The V and J genes are TRBV7-9 and TRBJ2-7; 12 bases fit TRBD2. The J segment lost 3 bases and the V segment lost 4 bases, leaving 10 bases of the junction unmatched. The CDR3 is 17 residues long. Germline V CDR1 and CDR2: SEHNR, FQNEAQ (reference sequence). The CDR3 protein is CASSYSDRTSGDYEQYF. DNA of the CDR3: TGTGCCAGCAGCTACTCCGACCGGACTAGCGGGGACTACGAGCAGTACTTC.

This rearrangement joins TRBV9 to TRBJ2-3; 13 nucleotides agree with TRBD2. Germline loops: CDR1 SGDLS, CDR2 YYNGEE. With 3 bases clipped from V and 6 bases from J, the junction kept 7 bases outside the gene matches. This CDR3 spans 16 amino acids. CDR3 region: CASSATSGGTGDTQYF. Written as DNA, the CDR3 is TGTGCCAGCAGCGCGACTAGCGGGGGGACGGGGGATACGCAGTATTTT.

This clone was seen only once. This rearrangement joins TRBV10-1 to TRBJ2-7, with D tentatively TRBD2 (5 bases). The CDR3 covers 14 residues. The ends were cut back, 5 bases at V and 2 bases at J, with 13 bases in the middle. Germline V gene data show CDR1 as WNHNN and CDR2 as SYGVQD (reference sequence). CDR3 loop: CASSPAELTYEQYF. The CDR3 bases are TGCGCCAGCAGTCCAGCGGAACTAACCTACGAGCAGTACTTC.

V gene TRBV6-1 combines with J gene TRBJ1-3; D is possibly TRBD1 (5 bases). Trimming shortened V by 8 bases and J by 4 bases, and 9 bases separated the two germline ends. The CDR3 covers 12 residues. Germline lookup yields CDR1 MNHNS and CDR2 SASEGT. CDR3 in DNA: TGTGCCAGCCTGGGACTCGGAAACACCATATATTTT. Protein: CASLGLGNTIYF.

The chain couples TRBV6-6 to TRBJ2-1; D perhaps matches TRBD2 (5 bases). Germline CDR1 and CDR2: MNHNY and SVGAGI (reference sequence). CDR3 length equals 15 residues. Trimming removed 0 bases from V and 9 bases from J, with 15 bases in between. This CDR3 is CASSYSTTSIGEQFF. The CDR3 region has the DNA TGTGCCAGCAGTTACTCGACTACCTCTATAGGTGAGCAGTTCTTC.

This clone showed up just once. DNA of the CDR3: TGTGCTAGTGGTTTCCCACACTTCAAGGGTGCGGAGGGTGGTCTCTCCTACGAGCAGTACTTC. This gives the protein CASGFPHFKGAEGGLSYEQYF. This chain links TRBV12-5 with TRBJ2-7, with D possibly matching TRBD2 (6 bases). The V gene's germline CDR1 is LGHNT and CDR2 FRNRAP. This CDR3 has 21 residues. The germline V and J ends were trimmed by 3 bases and 0 bases, with 30 bases remaining between them. The variable domain in full, completed from reference TRBV12-5 and TRBJ2-7, reads DARVTQTPRHKVTEMGQEVTMRCQPILGHNTVFWYRQTMMQGLELLAYFRNRAPLDDSGMPKDRFSAEMPDATLATLKIQPSEPRDSAVYFCASGFPHFKGAEGGLSYEQYFGPGTRLTVT.

The chain combines TRBV4-2 with TRBJ2-5, with a possible D match to TRBD1 (6 bases). Trimming shortened V by 0 bases and J by 3 bases, and 14 bases separated the two germline ends. This CDR3 spans 16 amino acids. Germline-derived CDR1 and CDR2 are LGHNA and YNFKEQ. Here the CDR3 DNA reads TGTGCCAGCAGCCAAGACCCGAGACAGGTTAAAGAGACCCAGTACTTC. Translation: CASSQDPRQVKETQYF.

The chain recombines TRBV13 with TRBJ1-4, with D tentatively TRBD1 (6 bases). Germline CDR1 reads PRHDT; CDR2 reads FYEKMQ (reference sequence). The CDR3 consists of 16 residues. V was clipped by 5 bases and J by 5 bases, with 18 bases between them. CDR3 amino acids: CASSKGHPVINEKLFF. The CDR3 coding sequence is TGTGCCAGCAGCAAGGGACATCCCGTAATCAATGAAAAACTGTTTTTT.

V is TRBV6-5 and J is TRBJ2-3; a possible D gene is TRBD1 (6 bases). Trimming cost V 4 bases and J 2 bases, with 13 bases left between them. Germline V CDR1 and CDR2: MNHEY, SVGAGI. This CDR3 comprises 15 residues. The CDR3 DNA sequence: TGTGCCAGCAGTTCGGGCAGGGGACACACAGATACGCAGTATTTT. Residues: CASSSGRGHTDTQYF.

V is TRBV6-4 and J is TRBJ2-1; TRBD2 aligns across 8 bases. Trimming at V came to 6 bases and at J to 0 bases, leaving 19 bases not matched to a gene. Germline values: CDR1 MRHNA, CDR2 SNTAGT. The CDR3 runs 20 residues. The chain's CDR3 is CASRGPGERGTPSSYNEQFF. Written as DNA, the CDR3 is TGTGCCAGCAGGGGGCCGGGGGAGCGGGGGACTCCCAGCTCCTACAATGAGCAGTTCTTC.

In this sample, this clone turned up a few times. The chain links TRBV5-4 to TRBJ1-1; 7 bases are shared with TRBD1. The junction had 12 bases not matched to a gene; V was cut back by 4 bases and J by 3 bases. This CDR3 has 16 amino acids. Germline V gene sequence: CDR1 SGHNT, CDR2 YYREEE (reference sequence). CDR3 sequence reads: CASSPRDRGVDTEAFF. The CDR3 DNA is TGTGCCAGCAGCCCCCGGGACAGAGGAGTTGACACTGAAGCTTTCTTT.

The chain couples TRBV9 to TRBJ2-1; D perhaps matches TRBD1 (6 bases). This CDR3 region has 16 residues. From germline, CDR1 is SGDLS and CDR2 YYNGEE. Trimming left V 0 bases short and J 3 bases short, with 13 bases between. The CDR3 loop reads CASSVDSQGGYNEQFF. CDR3 coding DNA: TGTGCCAGCAGCGTAGACTCCCAAGGGGGCTACAATGAGCAGTTCTTC.

The chain carries TRBV29-1 and TRBJ2-3; TRBD1 matches 10 bases. This CDR3 contains 15 residues. Germline V lookup: CDR1 SQVTM, CDR2 ANQGSEA. The V gene end was trimmed by 7 bases and the J gene end by 5 bases; junction bases not matched to a gene: 12. This CDR3 reads CSALKTGGYGDTQYF. The CDR3 DNA reads TGCAGCGCCCTTAAGACAGGGGGCTATGGAGATACGCAGTATTTT.

J is TRBJ1-1 and V is TRBV13; 9 nucleotides line up with TRBD1. J lost 3 bases, V lost 2 bases, and 4 bases had no gene match. The germline CDR1 and CDR2 sequences are PRHDT and FYEKMQ (reference sequence). This CDR3 comprises 15 residues. The CDR3 DNA sequence: TGTGCCAGCAGCTTATGGGACAGGGAATACACTGAAGCTTTCTTT. Its translation: CASSLWDREYTEAFF.

This rearrangement joins TRBV13 to TRBJ2-2, with a possible D match to TRBD1 (5 bases). Germline values: CDR1 PRHDT, CDR2 FYEKMQ (reference sequence). V was cut by 5 bases and J by 0 bases, with 19 bases left in between. The CDR3 covers 18 residues. The CDR3 nucleotides read TGTGCCAGCAGCGCAATTAGGACACGGCATACGAACACCGGGGAGCTGTTTTTT. Its translation is CASSAIRTRHTNTGELFF.

In its sample, this clone was seen a few times. The gene calls are TRBV19 and TRBJ2-3; TRBD1 agrees at 8 bases. CDR1 LNHDA and CDR2 SQIVND come from the germline V gene (reference sequence). Trimming took 5 bases from V and 2 from J; bases not matched to a gene: 15. There are 18 residues in the CDR3. The CDR3 DNA reads TGTGCCAGTAGTCTTCGCCCTCCGGGACAGGTTTCCACAGATACGCAGTATTTT. Translation gives CASSLRPPGQVSTDTQYF.

V and J are TRBV7-2 and TRBJ2-2; 8 bases are a match to TRBD2. The CDR3 runs to 17 residues. Germline CDR1 is SGHTA and CDR2 is FQGNSA. Trimming removed 1 base from V and 6 bases from J; junction bases left unmatched: 10. CDR3 sequence reads: CASSLGSGGAAAGELFF. The DNA of the CDR3 is TGTGCCAGCAGCTTAGGTTCCGGGGGGGCCGCGGCCGGGGAGCTGTTTTTT.

The CDR3 is CASSNRRGPNQPQHF. The CDR3 region has the DNA TGTGCCAGCAGTAATCGTCGAGGCCCCAATCAGCCCCAGCATTTT. The rearrangement joins TRBV6-5 to TRBJ1-5; D gene unclear. Germline V CDR1 and CDR2: MNHEY, SVGAGI. This CDR3 region has 15 residues. V was pared by 5 bases and J by 3 bases, with 14 bases between.

This sequence joins TRBV6-5 and TRBJ1-6; D gene uncertain. The CDR3 contains 15 residues. Germline assignment: CDR1 MNHEY and CDR2 SVGAGI. V lost 7 bases, J lost 8 bases, and 18 bases lay in between. The CDR3 reads CASTGTQRLDSPLHF. CDR3 coding DNA: TGTGCCAGCACCGGAACGCAGAGGTTGGATTCACCCCTCCACTTT.

Here the CDR3 reads CASREFSGSETQYF. The CDR3 DNA is TGCGCCAGCAGGGAATTTAGCGGGAGCGAGACCCAGTACTTC. The V call is TRBV5-1, the J call TRBJ2-5, with TRBD2 matching over 9 bases. This CDR3 spans 14 amino acids. Germline V gene sequence: CDR1 SGHRS, CDR2 YFSETQ. V trimming: 5 bases; J trimming: 5 bases; junction bases outside the gene matches: 7.

The J gene is TRBJ2-1, the V gene TRBV7-9; TRBD2 aligns across 10 bases. CDR1 is SEHNR, CDR2 FQNEAQ, per germline (reference sequence). The CDR3 runs to 16 residues. V was clipped by 3 bases and J by 9 bases; unmatched bases: 11. The CDR3 DNA sequence: TGTGCCAGCAGCTTGGGACCGGGACTAGCGTGGGGTGAGCAGTTCTTC. This gives the protein CASSLGPGLAWGEQFF.